This entry lists 23 T cell receptor beta chains sequenced from one sample in a study of blood T cell repertoires in COVID-19. Measured with immunoSEQ multiplex PCR; TCRdb has only the in-frame clones, and not every one. The data hold 200,000 to 300,000 clones, with under 90% observed a single time. Sequencing was performed on PBMCs or T cells enriched from blood (not recorded which). These TCRs come from a middle-aged man who had recovered from COVID-19.

This chain joins TRBV6-5 and TRBJ2-1, with 11 bases that match TRBD1. CDR3 length: 12 residues. Looked up from germline, CDR1 is MNHEY and CDR2 is SVGAGI. V trimming: 6 bases; J trimming: 15 bases; junction bases outside the gene matches: 7. CDR3 nucleotide sequence: TGTGCCAGCAGCCCATGGACAGGGGGCTGGTTCTTC. The encoded protein is CASSPWTGGWFF.

The V gene is TRBV4-3, the J gene TRBJ1-2; TRBD1 is a possible D gene (5 bases). Trimming took 1 base from V and 1 from J, leaving 10 bases between them. The germline gives CDR1 LGHNA, CDR2 YSLEER. CDR3 length: 15 residues. The CDR3 protein is CASSQVPQGNYGYTF. For the CDR3, the DNA is TGCGCCAGCAGCCAAGTCCCCCAGGGTAACTATGGCTACACCTTC.

This chain uses TRBV7-8 with TRBJ2-7; 7 bases agree with TRBD1. The CDR3 extends over 17 amino acids. V lost 5 bases, J lost 6 bases, and 19 bases stayed unmatched. CDR1 is SGHVS and CDR2 is FQNEAQ in the germline V gene. The CDR3 bases are TGTGCCAGCAGCCGTACGTTAGGGGGCGGTAATGTGGGCGAGCAGTACTTC. Its translation: CASSRTLGGGNVGEQYF.

This chain connects TRBV5-1 to TRBJ1-1; 7 bases are shared with TRBD1. This CDR3 has 17 residues. Trimming removed 3 bases from V and 0 bases from J; junction bases left unmatched: 11. The germline V gene has CDR1 SGHRS and CDR2 YFSETQ. The CDR3 DNA reads as TGCGCCAGCAGCTCGGGACAGACCTCGAAATTGAACACTGAAGCTTTCTTT. It is translated as CASSSGQTSKLNTEAFF.

The genes are TRBV3-1 (or the pseudogene TRBV3-2) and TRBJ1-4; possibly TRBD1 for D (5 bases). The V gene lost 3 bases and the J gene lost 4 bases, with 9 bases spanning the gap. Germline V gene lookup returns CDR1 LGHDT and CDR2 YNNKEL (reference sequence). The CDR3 covers 14 residues. The CDR3 loop is CASSHAGFNEKLFF. The CDR3 region has the DNA TGTGCCAGCAGCCACGCAGGGTTTAATGAAAAACTGTTTTTT.

This rearrangement joins TRBV5-6 to TRBJ1-2; no clear D. With 0 bases removed from V and 4 bases from J, the gap between germline ends came to 4 bases. The CDR3 runs to 12 residues. Per the germline V gene, CDR1 is SGHDT and CDR2 is YYEEEE. The DNA for the CDR3 is TGTGCCAGCAGCTTGGGGAGCTATGGCTACACCTTC. Encoded protein: CASSLGSYGYTF.

The V call is TRBV6-1, the J call TRBJ1-6, with 8 bases fitting TRBD1. Per germline, CDR1 MNHNS and CDR2 SASEGT. This CDR3 spans 15 amino acids. V gave up 1 base and J gave up 10 bases; unmatched junction bases: 6. The CDR3 sequence: CASSEGQGASSPLHF. CDR3 DNA sequence: TGTGCCAGCAGTGAAGGGCAGGGGGCGTCGTCACCCCTCCACTTT.

This rearrangement joins TRBV13 to TRBJ2-2; the D gene is possibly TRBD1 (5 bases). This CDR3 is built from 17 residues. Trimming removed 4 bases at V and 0 bases at J, with 15 bases between. The V gene's germline CDR1 is PRHDT and CDR2 FYEKMQ (reference sequence). The chain's CDR3 is CASSSSQATANTGELFF. The CDR3 region has the DNA TGTGCCAGCAGCTCCTCCCAAGCGACAGCGAACACCGGGGAGCTGTTTTTT.

The rearrangement links TRBV11-2 to TRBJ2-3; tentatively, D is TRBD1 (5 bases). Germline loops: CDR1 SGHAT, CDR2 FQNNGV. The V and J ends lost 6 bases and 0 bases respectively, with 16 bases between them. CDR3 length equals 16 residues. The CDR3: CASSVGTRVSTDTQYF. In DNA form, the CDR3 reads TGTGCCAGCAGTGTGGGTACCAGGGTTAGCACAGATACGCAGTATTTT.

This chain joins TRBV5-4 and TRBJ2-2; maybe TRBD2 (6 bases). Germline V gives CDR1 SGHNT, CDR2 YYREEE (reference sequence). V gave up 4 bases and J gave up 0 bases, with 10 bases separating them. This CDR3 is built from 15 residues. The CDR3 loop reads CASSPGLSNTGELFF. The CDR3 DNA sequence: TGTGCCAGCAGCCCGGGACTCTCGAACACCGGGGAGCTGTTTTTT.

The gene calls are TRBV7-2 and TRBJ2-7; the match to TRBD2 covers 13 bases. The ends lost 5 bases at V and 0 bases at J; junction bases unmatched: 10. This CDR3 region has 18 residues. Germline CDR1 SGHTA, CDR2 FQGNSA. CDR3 sequence reads: CASSDRVGLAGDSYEQYF. CDR3 sequence (DNA): TGTGCCAGCAGCGATAGGGTTGGACTAGCGGGGGACTCCTACGAGCAGTACTTC.

V is TRBV5-4 and J is TRBJ1-2; 7 bases match TRBD1. The trim removed 4 bases at V and 8 bases at J, leaving 5 bases unmatched. The germline CDR1 and CDR2 sequences are SGHNT and YYREEE (reference sequence). There are 12 residues in the CDR3. The CDR3 loop is CASSPGTDGYTF. As DNA, the CDR3 is TGTGCCAGCAGCCCAGGGACAGACGGCTACACCTTC.

The rearrangement uses TRBV9 and TRBJ1-2; 7 nucleotides match TRBD1. Germline V gene sequence: CDR1 SGDLS, CDR2 YYNGEE. V dropped 2 bases and J dropped 8; count of bases not matched to a gene: 12. CDR3 size: 15 residues. This chain's CDR3 is CASSVGQDFYGGYTF. CDR3 nucleotide sequence: TGTGCCAGCAGCGTCGGACAGGACTTCTATGGAGGCTACACCTTC.

CDR3 DNA: TGTGCCAGCAGCGAACAGGGAATTACGAACACCGGGGAGCTGTTTTTT. Translating gives CASSEQGITNTGELFF. The chain has TRBV2 and TRBJ2-2; a weak D match, TRBD1 (6 bases). The CDR3 sequence is 16 residues long. The germline V gene has CDR1 SNHLY and CDR2 FYNNEI. V gave up 6 bases and J gave up 0 bases, with 14 bases separating them.

The chain couples TRBV11-2 to TRBJ2-3; a possible D gene is TRBD1 (5 bases). CDR1 is SGHAT, CDR2 FQNNGV, per germline. V shed 1 base and J shed 6 bases, with 11 bases lying between them. CDR3 length equals 14 residues. The CDR3 nucleotides are TGTGCCAGCAGCTTAGGCAGGGTTTCTGATACGCAGTATTTT. Translated, it gives CASSLGRVSDTQYF.

With regard to this clone: The germline gene is not matched at one end of the junction; a read error may be the cause. The chain links TRBV2 to TRBJ2-5, with D unresolved. The CDR3 is 14 residues long. Germline CDR1 and CDR2: SNHLY and FYNNEI. CDR3 in amino acids: CVKRSPYTEETQYF. The CDR3 bases are TGCGTAAAGAGGAGTCCCTACACCGAAGAGACCCAGTACTTC. The variable domain in full, with the rest retrieved from reference TRBV2 and TRBJ2-5, is EPEVTQTPSHQVTQMGQEVILRCVPISNHLYFYWYRQILGQKVEFLVSFYNNEISEKSEIFDDQFSVERPDGSNFTLKIRSTKLEDSAMYFCVKRSPYTEETQYFGPGTRLLVL.

This clone was seen only once. The V call is TRBV5-4, the J call TRBJ2-7; TRBD2 aligns across 10 bases. J was trimmed by 4 bases and V by 0 bases; bases with no gene match: 4. There are 15 residues in the CDR3. CDR1 and CDR2 (germline): SGHNT, YYREEE (reference sequence). The CDR3 DNA reads TGTGCCAGCAGCTTGGGACTAGCGGGTGATTACGAGCAGTACTTC. Protein sequence: CASSLGLAGDYEQYF. The full variable domain, in which reference TRBV5-4 and TRBJ2-7 provide the parts outside the CDR3, is ETGVTQSPTHLIKTRGQQVTLRCSSQSGHNTVSWYQQALGQGPQFIFQYYREEENGRGNFPPRFSGLQFPNYSSELNVNALELDDSALYLCASSLGLAGDYEQYFGPGTRLTVT.

The rearrangement joins TRBV7-2 to TRBJ2-2, with TRBD2 matching 12 bases. There are 17 residues in the CDR3. Losses at the gene ends were 5 bases for V and 6 bases for J; bases not matched to a gene: 10. Germline V CDR1 and CDR2: SGHTA, FQGNSA. The CDR3 region is CASSRTSGIGTAGELFF. The CDR3 region has the DNA TGTGCCAGCAGCCGGACTAGCGGGATAGGCACGGCCGGGGAGCTGTTTTTT. Complete variable domain (other parts from reference TRBV7-2 and TRBJ2-2): GAGVSQSPSNKVTEKGKDVELRCDPISGHTALYWYRQSLGQGLEFLIYFQGNSAPDKSGLPSDRFSAERTGGSVSTLTIQRTQQEDSAVYLCASSRTSGIGTAGELFFGEGSRLTVL.

The J gene is TRBJ1-1, the V gene TRBV6-2 or TRBV6-3, with D possibly matching TRBD1 (5 bases). V lost 6 bases, J lost 3 bases, and 11 bases lay in between. Germline CDR1 reads MNHEY; CDR2 reads SVGEGT. The CDR3 has 13 amino acids. The CDR3: CASSPVGDTEAFF. The CDR3 DNA reads as TGTGCCAGCAGCCCAGTAGGGGACACTGAAGCTTTCTTT.

The chain is built from TRBV19 and TRBJ1-5; D ambiguous. Germline CDR1 and CDR2: LNHDA and SQIVND (reference sequence). Trimming pared 6 bases from V and 1 base from J, leaving 10 bases between. The CDR3 runs to 14 residues. CDR3 sequence reads: CASSSGRSNQPQHF. The CDR3 DNA is TGTGCCAGTAGCTCGGGTCGGAGCAATCAGCCCCAGCATTTT.

This sequence joins TRBV19 and TRBJ2-2; D remains ambiguous. Looked up from germline, CDR1 is LNHDA and CDR2 is SQIVND (reference sequence). Trimming shortened V by 5 bases and J by 3 bases, and 10 bases separated the two germline ends. The CDR3 extends over 14 amino acids. The CDR3 sequence: CASSWSKDTGELFF. The CDR3 nucleotides are TGTGCCAGTAGTTGGAGTAAGGACACCGGGGAGCTGTTTTTT.

The V call is TRBV28, the J call TRBJ2-1; 10 positions agree with TRBD1. CDR1 and CDR2 from the germline V gene are MDHEN and SYDVKM. The CDR3 has 16 amino acids. With 5 bases clipped from V and 12 bases from J, the junction kept 16 bases outside the gene matches. DNA of the CDR3: TGTGCCAGCAGTCAACCTGGACAGGGGGAGGGTCGTTGGCAGTTCTTC. Encoded protein: CASSQPGQGEGRWQFF.

The sample holds many counts of this clone. This chain uses TRBV10-3 with TRBJ2-1; 9 positions agree with TRBD2. This CDR3 has 13 residues. V trimming: 5 bases; J trimming: 6 bases; junction bases outside the gene matches: 2. Germline V gene sequence: CDR1 ENHRY, CDR2 SYGVKD. In nucleotides, the CDR3 is TGTGCCATCAGTCTAGCGGGAATCAATGAGCAGTTCTTC. Translating gives CAISLAGINEQFF.